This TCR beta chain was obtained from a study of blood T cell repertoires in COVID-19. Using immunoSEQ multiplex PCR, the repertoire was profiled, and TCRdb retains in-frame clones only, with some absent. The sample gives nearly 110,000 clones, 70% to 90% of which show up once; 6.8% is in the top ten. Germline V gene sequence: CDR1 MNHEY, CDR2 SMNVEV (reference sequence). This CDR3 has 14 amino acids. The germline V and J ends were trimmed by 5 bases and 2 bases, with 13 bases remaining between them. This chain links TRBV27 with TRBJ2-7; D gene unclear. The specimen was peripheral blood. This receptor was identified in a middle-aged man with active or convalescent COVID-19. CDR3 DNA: TGTGCCAGCAGTCCCCTTGGCCCCGCCTACGAGCAGTACTTC. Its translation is CASSPLGPAYEQYF.